Below, 25 T cell receptor beta chains from the same sample are listed, as sequenced in a study of OX40 agonist ivuxolimab in advanced cancers. The protocol used for the library was the immunoSEQ multiplex PCR assay. TCRdb limited this immuneACCESS table to in-frame rearrangements with V and J called. A share of clones is missing; checked studies link under half to unresolved V genes, and the rest is unexplained. The table for this sample lists some 32,000 clones; around 84% of them were counted only once. Approximately 21% of the sample is held by the ten biggest clonotypes. Sequencing used CD4+ or CD8+ T cells sorted from blood, obtained in a trial of the OX40 agonist ivuxolimab. Receptors originate from an adult with an advanced solid tumor such as melanoma, head and neck, liver or kidney cancer.

This chain links TRBV19 with TRBJ2-7; possibly TRBD2 for D (6 bases). CDR1 and CDR2 (germline): LNHDA, SQIVND (reference sequence). V was cut by 4 bases and J by 3 bases, with 10 bases left in between. The CDR3 has 13 amino acids. The CDR3 here is CASSTGLNYEQYF. The CDR3 nucleotides read TGTGCCAGTAGTACGGGACTGAACTACGAGCAGTACTTC.

This clone came up once. The chain links TRBV29-1 to TRBJ2-1, with TRBD2 matching 13 bases. Germline-derived CDR1 and CDR2 are SQVTM and ANQGSEA. V lost 0 bases to trimming and J lost 8 bases; unmatched junction nucleotides: 10. The CDR3 is made up of 17 amino acids. The CDR3 loop reads CSVEDHRTSGRGYEQFF. CDR3 in DNA: TGCAGCGTTGAAGATCACAGGACTAGCGGGAGAGGCTATGAGCAGTTCTTC.

The chain combines TRBV29-1 with TRBJ2-1, with 9 bases that match TRBD1. Germline-derived CDR1 and CDR2 are SQVTM and ANQGSEA. V was pared by 7 bases and J by 10 bases, with 11 bases of the junction left unmatched. This CDR3 is 13 amino acids long. The DNA of the CDR3 is TGCAGCGGACGAACAGGGGGCGCGTCCGAGCAGTTCTTC. Amino acid sequence: CSGRTGGASEQFF.

This sequence joins TRBV5-1 and TRBJ2-5, with no clear D. CDR3 size: 11 residues. The ends were cut back, 5 bases at V and 4 bases at J, with 6 bases in the middle. The V gene's germline CDR1 is SGHRS and CDR2 YFSETQ. As DNA, the CDR3 is TGCGCCAGCAGATCGGCAGAGACCCAGTACTTC. Translated: CASRSAETQYF.

The CDR3 nucleotides are TGTGCCAGCAGCCCCGGGCCCACTGAAGCTTTCTTT. Its translation is CASSPGPTEAFF. V gene TRBV11-2 combines with J gene TRBJ1-1; the D is unclear. Per germline, CDR1 SGHAT and CDR2 FQNNGV. V gave up 5 bases and J gave up 4 bases, with 8 bases separating them. This CDR3 contains 12 residues.

The CDR3 DNA sequence: TGTGCCAGCAGTTTTGGGACAGCACCCACTGAAGCTTTCTTT. It translates to CASSFGTAPTEAFF. This sequence joins TRBV5-4 and TRBJ1-1; 7 nucleotides align to TRBD1. CDR1 is SGHNT, CDR2 YYREEE, per germline (reference sequence). The CDR3 runs to 14 residues. J lost 4 bases, V lost 5 bases, and 8 bases had no gene match.

This chain connects TRBV4-3 to TRBJ2-7; D remains ambiguous. V dropped 1 base and J dropped 1 base, with 8 bases sitting between them. The CDR3 sequence is 14 residues long. Germline V gives CDR1 LGHNA, CDR2 YSLEER. CDR3 sequence: CASSQGSTSYEQYF. DNA for the CDR3: TGCGCCAGCAGCCAAGGGTCTACTTCCTACGAGCAGTACTTC.

CDR3 amino acids: CASSLVSWGGPTGELFF. CDR3 nucleotide sequence: TGTGCCAGCAGCTTAGTATCCTGGGGAGGGCCTACCGGGGAGCTGTTTTTT. This chain uses TRBV11-3 with TRBJ2-2, with 7 bases that match TRBD2. Per the germline V gene, CDR1 is SGHNT and CDR2 is YENEEA. The V and J ends lost 1 base and 5 bases, in that order; junction bases with no gene match: 10. This CDR3 has 17 residues. Variable domain in full (rest from reference TRBV11-3 and TRBJ2-2): EAGVVQSPRYKIIEKKQPVAFWCNPISGHNTLYWYLQNLGQGPELLIRYENEEAVDDSQLPKDRFSAERLKGVDSTLKIQPAELGDSAVYLCASSLVSWGGPTGELFFGEGSRLTVL.

The chain links TRBV27 to TRBJ2-3; a possible D gene is TRBD1 (5 bases). This CDR3 has 15 amino acids. The germline V gene has CDR1 MNHEY and CDR2 SMNVEV (reference sequence). V was clipped by 3 bases and J by 1 base, with 11 bases between them. The DNA for the CDR3 is TGTGCCAGCAGTTTGGAAGGGGTGGGCACAGATACGCAGTATTTT. Translation gives CASSLEGVGTDTQYF.

CDR3: CASSLAGATYEQYF. CDR3 in DNA: TGTGCCAGCAGCCTAGCGGGTGCCACCTACGAGCAGTACTTC. The chain employs TRBV27 and TRBJ2-7, with 8 bases identical to TRBD2. J gave up 2 bases and V 6 bases, and 6 bases lay outside the gene matches. The germline V gene has CDR1 MNHEY and CDR2 SMNVEV (reference sequence). This CDR3 has 14 amino acids.

CDR3: CASSPTVGRYEQYF. The CDR3 region has the DNA TGCGCCAGCAGTCCCACAGTGGGGCGCTACGAGCAGTACTTC. The rearrangement links TRBV10-1 to TRBJ2-7, with TRBD1 as a possible D gene (5 bases). The V end was cut by 5 bases, the J end by 3 bases, with 14 bases between. Germline CDR1 and CDR2: WNHNN and SYGVQD (reference sequence). This CDR3 has 14 residues.

This chain links TRBV5-1 with TRBJ1-4, with TRBD1 as a possible D gene (5 bases). The V end lost 4 bases, the J end lost 5 bases, and 15 bases lay between the germline ends. Per germline, CDR1 SGHRS and CDR2 YFSETQ. This CDR3 contains 15 residues. CDR3 loop: CASSPYPTENEKLFF. The CDR3 DNA is TGCGCCAGCAGCCCCTACCCGACAGAGAATGAAAAACTGTTTTTT. Full variable domain (remainder filled in from reference TRBV5-1 and TRBJ1-4): KAGVTQTPRYLIKTRGQQVTLSCSPISGHRSVSWYQQTPGQGLQFLFEYFSETQRNKGNFPGRFSGRQFSNSRSEMNVSTLELGDSALYLCASSPYPTENEKLFFGSGTQLSVL.

The chain employs TRBV19 and TRBJ2-3; D may be TRBD1 (6 bases). The CDR3 consists of 15 residues. Germline CDR1 LNHDA, CDR2 SQIVND (reference sequence). The germline V and J ends were trimmed by 5 bases and 3 bases, with 15 bases remaining between them. The CDR3 reads CASSLVWGQTDTQYF. In DNA, the CDR3 is TGTGCCAGTAGTTTGGTCTGGGGGCAAACAGATACGCAGTATTTT.

The chain combines TRBV9 with TRBJ2-4; D remains ambiguous. V was shortened by 0 bases and J by 6 bases, with 10 bases between the two germline ends. This CDR3 region has 14 residues. The germline gives CDR1 SGDLS, CDR2 YYNGEE. CDR3: CASSVAYRGNIQYF. The CDR3 DNA follows: TGTGCCAGCAGCGTAGCCTACAGAGGAAACATTCAGTACTTC. The full variable domain, rest sourced from reference TRBV9 and TRBJ2-4, is DSGVTQTPKHLITATGQRVTLRCSPRSGDLSVYWYQQSLDQGLQFLIQYYNGEERAKGNILERFSAQQFPDLHSELNLSSLELGDSALYFCASSVAYRGNIQYFGAGTRLSVL.

The genes are TRBV7-2 and TRBJ1-1; D uncertain. There are 15 residues in the CDR3. Between the trimmed V and J ends, which lost 1 base and 0 bases, there was a span of 9 bases. Germline CDR1 SGHTA, CDR2 FQGNSA. The CDR3 loop is CASSLERSVNTEAFF. CDR3 DNA: TGTGCCAGCAGCTTAGAGAGATCCGTGAACACTGAAGCTTTCTTT.

V and J are TRBV7-9 and TRBJ1-6; D call uncertain. Germline CDR1 and CDR2: SEHNR and FQNEAQ (reference sequence). V was clipped by 1 base and J by 13 bases, with 8 bases between them. The CDR3 covers 12 residues. This chain's CDR3 is CASSLDLGPLHF. The CDR3 DNA reads TGTGCCAGCAGCTTAGATTTAGGGCCCCTCCACTTT.

The chain is built from TRBV6-5 and TRBJ2-5; 8 bases match TRBD1. Germline V gene data show CDR1 as MNHEY and CDR2 as SVGAGI. The CDR3 runs 15 residues. Trimming took 2 bases from V and 4 from J; bases not matched to a gene: 6. The chain's CDR3 is CASSYGGTGRETQYF. CDR3 sequence (DNA): TGTGCCAGCAGTTACGGCGGGACAGGACGAGAGACCCAGTACTTC.

The rearrangement links TRBV6-4 to TRBJ2-3; no definite D call. Germline lookup yields CDR1 MRHNA and CDR2 SNTAGT. This CDR3 has 13 residues. Between the trimmed V and J ends, which lost 5 bases and 0 bases, there was a span of 6 bases. The chain's CDR3 is CASSRQSTDTQYF. In DNA form, the CDR3 reads TGTGCCAGCAGTCGGCAGAGCACAGATACGCAGTATTTT.

The chain has TRBV7-8 and TRBJ2-7, with D perhaps being TRBD1 or TRBD2 (5 bases each). The germline V gene encodes CDR1 SGHVS and CDR2 FQNEAQ. V shed 7 bases and J shed 5 bases, with 21 bases lying between them. This CDR3 has 15 residues. As DNA, the CDR3 is TGTGCCAGCATTGCGCGGGCAGGGAACTTACACGAGCAGTACTTC. Its protein is CASIARAGNLHEQYF.

The chain recombines TRBV6-5 with TRBJ2-1, with D perhaps being TRBD1 or TRBD2 (5 bases each). The CDR3 has 14 residues. Trimming stripped 6 bases from V and 0 bases from J, with 9 bases between. CDR1 is MNHEY and CDR2 is SVGAGI in the germline V gene. CDR3 loop: CASSWGSSYNEQFF. The CDR3 DNA is TGTGCCAGCAGCTGGGGGAGCTCCTACAATGAGCAGTTCTTC.

The chain couples TRBV27 to TRBJ1-2, with 10 nucleotides matching TRBD1. This CDR3 contains 15 residues. The germline V gene has CDR1 MNHEY and CDR2 SMNVEV (reference sequence). Trimming cost V 5 bases and J 7 bases; bases outside gene matches: 10. CDR3 DNA sequence: TGTGCCAGCAGTCCCGCCCGGGGACAGGGGAGTGGCTACACCTTC. Its protein product is CASSPARGQGSGYTF.

This rearrangement joins TRBV29-1 to TRBJ1-2; no clear D. Between the trimmed V and J ends, which lost 4 bases and 5 bases, there was a span of 17 bases. The CDR3 covers 14 residues. The germline V gene has CDR1 SQVTM and CDR2 ANQGSEA. CDR3 amino acids: CSVVPTVGVYGYTF. The CDR3 DNA follows: TGCAGCGTTGTACCCACCGTCGGGGTGTATGGCTACACCTTC.

The genes are TRBV10-2 and TRBJ2-1; 10 bases align to TRBD2. The junction had 5 bases not matched to a gene; V was cut back by 2 bases and J by 4 bases. Germline-derived CDR1 and CDR2 are WSHSY and SAAADI. CDR3 length: 16 residues. The CDR3 reads CASSEGGSGGYNEQFF. As DNA, the CDR3 is TGCGCCAGCAGTGAGGGTGGTAGCGGGGGGTACAATGAGCAGTTCTTC.

The chain recombines TRBV30 with TRBJ1-2, with D perhaps TRBD1 (6 bases). V was shortened by 3 bases and J by 8 bases, with 10 bases between the two germline ends. CDR3 length: 11 residues. The V gene's germline CDR1 is GTSNPN and CDR2 SVGIG (reference sequence). DNA for the CDR3: TGTGCCTGGAGCTCAGGGGTCGGCTACACCTTC. Amino acid sequence: CAWSSGVGYTF.

V gene TRBV6-1 combines with J gene TRBJ2-7; D gene uncertain. CDR3 length: 12 residues. CDR1 and CDR2 from the germline V gene are MNHNS and SASEGT. V lost 10 bases and J lost 2, with 12 bases in between. The chain's CDR3 is CAIERAAYEQYF. The DNA for the CDR3 is TGTGCCATCGAGCGCGCAGCCTACGAGCAGTACTTC.